Following are 28 T cell receptor beta chains from one sample sequenced in a study of shared clonotypes between healthy human individuals. Sequenced by immunoSEQ multiplex PCR; TCRdb stores in-frame clones only, minus some. The repertoire holds roughly 2.5 million clones, around 90% seen once, with roughly 0.15% in the top ten. The sequenced sample consisted of naive CD4+ T cells sorted from blood. Specified subset: CD45RA+ positively selected. The receptors here all came from a man in his late teens or twenties in good health.

The J gene is TRBJ2-1, the V gene TRBV4-1; 7 bases align to TRBD1. Germline lookup yields CDR1 MGHRA and CDR2 YSYEKL. CDR3 length: 15 amino acids. The junction had 4 bases not matched to a gene; V was cut back by 2 bases and J by 3 bases. CDR3: CASSQNRDSYNEQFF. The CDR3, as DNA: TGCGCCAGCAGCCAAAACCGGGACAGCTACAATGAGCAGTTCTTC.

The chain combines TRBV5-4 with TRBJ1-4; unclear D gene. V lost 0 bases and J lost 0, with 6 bases in between. The CDR3 is 15 amino acids. Germline V gene lookup returns CDR1 SGHNT and CDR2 YYREEE (reference sequence). The CDR3: CASSLVGSTNEKLFF. The CDR3 coding sequence is TGTGCCAGCAGCTTGGTCGGCTCAACTAATGAAAAACTGTTTTTT.

This chain joins TRBV7-2 and TRBJ1-1; perhaps TRBD1 as D (6 bases). V was clipped by 5 bases and J by 5 bases, with 18 bases between them. The CDR3 extends over 15 amino acids. Germline assignment: CDR1 SGHTA and CDR2 FQGNSA. The CDR3 bases are TGTGCCAGCAGCCCGAGGACAGCCCTGCGGACTGAAGCTTTCTTT. This codes for CASSPRTALRTEAFF.

Comment on this clone: The same CDR3 is also encoded by other DNA sequences in this sample. The genes are TRBV7-9 and TRBJ1-3; D not certain. Germline V gives CDR1 SEHNR, CDR2 FQNEAQ (reference sequence). Trimming took off 3 bases at V and 4 bases at J, with 7 bases between the two ends. The CDR3 is 13 amino acids. The CDR3 sequence: CASSLGSGNTIYF. The CDR3 nucleotides are TGTGCCAGCAGCTTGGGGAGCGGAAACACCATATATTTT.

This clone was seen a handful of times. The rearrangement links TRBV6-5 to TRBJ1-1; D ambiguous. The CDR3 consists of 13 residues. Per the germline V gene, CDR1 is MNHEY and CDR2 is SVGAGI. Trimming cost V 6 bases and J 3 bases, with 11 bases left between them. For the CDR3, the DNA is TGTGCCAGCAGGAAAGGGAAGTACACTGAAGCTTTCTTT. Translation gives CASRKGKYTEAFF.

The chain has TRBV28 and TRBJ1-2; 8 bases fit TRBD1. Germline CDR1 MDHEN, CDR2 SYDVKM. The CDR3 is 15 residues long. Trimming at V came to 6 bases and at J to 0 bases, leaving 6 bases not matched to a gene. The CDR3 loop is CASRPQDRANYGYTF. DNA of the CDR3: TGTGCCAGCAGACCCCAGGACAGGGCTAACTATGGCTACACCTTC.

This sequence joins TRBV15 and TRBJ1-2, with D hard to call. The germline V and J ends were trimmed by 5 bases and 2 bases, with 9 bases remaining between them. The germline V gene has CDR1 LNHNV and CDR2 YYDKDF (reference sequence). The CDR3 length is 13 residues. CDR3 DNA: TGTGCCACCAGCTCACGATCGAACTATGGCTACACCTTC. Residues: CATSSRSNYGYTF.

V is TRBV6-1 and J is TRBJ1-2, with 7 positions matching TRBD1. Trimming removed 0 bases from V and 6 bases from J; junction bases left unmatched: 13. The germline V gene encodes CDR1 MNHNS and CDR2 SASEGT. The CDR3 length is 17 residues. For the CDR3, the DNA is TGTGCCAGCAGTGAAGCGGCCGGTGGGAGGGGGCGGGATGGCTACACCTTC. Translating it yields CASSEAAGGRGRDGYTF.

The chain combines TRBV6-5 with TRBJ2-2; no clear D gene. Trimming took off 0 bases at V and 0 bases at J, with 8 bases between the two ends. The germline V gene has CDR1 MNHEY and CDR2 SVGAGI. This CDR3 comprises 16 residues. The CDR3 coding sequence is TGTGCCAGCAGTTACTCGAGTGGGGCGAACACCGGGGAGCTGTTTTTT. This encodes CASSYSSGANTGELFF.

The chain has TRBV11-2 and TRBJ2-2; D is perhaps TRBD1 (5 bases). This CDR3 spans 15 amino acids. Germline assignment: CDR1 SGHAT and CDR2 FQNNGV. V lost 3 bases, J lost 6 bases, and 14 bases lay in between. CDR3 protein: CASSFPRQTPGELFF. The DNA of the CDR3 is TGTGCCAGCAGCTTCCCTAGACAGACCCCCGGGGAGCTGTTTTTT.

The chain uses TRBV19 and TRBJ2-5, with D tentatively TRBD1 or TRBD2 (5 bases each). Germline CDR1 reads LNHDA; CDR2 reads SQIVND (reference sequence). Trimming took 9 bases from V and 1 from J, leaving 12 bases between them. CDR3 size: 13 residues. CDR3 coding DNA: TGTGCCAGCCAGGGAGCCCCCCAAGAGACCCAGTACTTC. It yields the protein CASQGAPQETQYF. The complete variable domain, with remaining parts taken from reference TRBV19 and TRBJ2-5, reads DGGITQSPKYLFRKEGQNVTLSCEQNLNHDAMYWYRQDPGQGLRLIYYSQIVNDFQKGDIAEGYSVSREKKESFPLTVTSAQKNPTAFYLCASQGAPQETQYFGPGTRLLVL.

The CDR3 spells CASSLASRVTNEKLFF. In nucleotides, the CDR3 is TGCGCCAGCAGCTTGGCCTCCAGGGTCACTAATGAAAAACTGTTTTTT. The chain is built from TRBV5-1 and TRBJ1-4; perhaps TRBD1 as D (5 bases). With 0 bases removed from V and 2 bases from J, the gap between germline ends came to 11 bases. The CDR3 length is 16 residues. Germline-derived CDR1 and CDR2 are SGHRS and YFSETQ.

This clone was counted a single time. V gene TRBV9 combines with J gene TRBJ2-1; D may match TRBD1 or TRBD2 (6 bases each). The ends were cut back, 5 bases at V and 4 bases at J, with 19 bases in the middle. Germline CDR1 is SGDLS and CDR2 is YYNGEE. CDR3 size: 16 residues. DNA of the CDR3: TGTGCCAGCAGTGCCCTCGGGGGCGGGAAGTACAATGAGCAGTTCTTC. Translation gives CASSALGGGKYNEQFF.

On this clone itself: The sample holds other DNA sequences that translate to the same CDR3. V usage is TRBV5-1 and J usage is TRBJ2-5; D is unclear. The CDR3 loop spans 14 amino acids. Germline V lookup: CDR1 SGHRS, CDR2 YFSETQ. V lost 0 bases to trimming and J lost 3 bases, with 9 bases between them. The CDR3 loop reads CASSLAGREETQYF. CDR3 in DNA: TGCGCCAGCAGCTTGGCCGGTCGGGAAGAGACCCAGTACTTC.

This chain uses TRBV9 with TRBJ1-4; the match to TRBD1 covers 8 bases. V gave up 4 bases and J gave up 6 bases; unmatched junction bases: 11. There are 16 residues in the CDR3. Germline lookup yields CDR1 SGDLS and CDR2 YYNGEE. CDR3 sequence reads: CASSRRDRGSDEKLFF. CDR3 coding DNA: TGTGCCAGCAGCCGGAGAGACAGGGGTTCGGATGAAAAACTGTTTTTT. Complete variable domain (other parts from reference TRBV9 and TRBJ1-4): DSGVTQTPKHLITATGQRVTLRCSPRSGDLSVYWYQQSLDQGLQFLIQYYNGEERAKGNILERFSAQQFPDLHSELNLSSLELGDSALYFCASSRRDRGSDEKLFFGSGTQLSVL.

The chain links TRBV29-1 to TRBJ1-1; weak D call: TRBD1 (6 bases). Germline-derived CDR1 and CDR2 are SQVTM and ANQGSEA. The length of the CDR3 is 13 residues. Trimming pared 0 bases from V and 6 bases from J, leaving 11 bases between. The DNA of the CDR3 is TGCAGCGTTGAAGAGCCCAGGGGTGCTGAAGCTTTCTTT. Translated: CSVEEPRGAEAFF.

This clone was counted between two and nine times. This same CDR3 is encoded by further DNA sequences in the sample. The genes are TRBV11-2 and TRBJ1-1; D is unclear. The CDR3 is made up of 14 amino acids. Trimming pared 1 base from V and 1 base from J, leaving 7 bases between. Per the germline V gene, CDR1 is SGHAT and CDR2 is FQNNGV. CDR3 protein: CASSLAEGNTEAFF. The CDR3 coding sequence is TGTGCCAGCAGCTTAGCCGAGGGGAACACTGAAGCTTTCTTT.

The chain employs TRBV5-1 and TRBJ2-3, with a weak D call TRBD1 (5 bases). The V end was cut by 6 bases, the J end by 0 bases, with 14 bases between. Germline V gene sequence: CDR1 SGHRS, CDR2 YFSETQ. The CDR3 runs to 15 residues. The CDR3 loop is CASTRTSPSTDTQYF. The DNA of the CDR3 is TGCGCCAGCACCCGGACAAGCCCTAGCACAGATACGCAGTATTTT.

Regarding this clone: Other DNA sequences in this sample translate to the same CDR3. The chain is built from TRBV18 and TRBJ2-1; 8 positions agree with TRBD1. J was trimmed by 1 base and V by 3 bases; bases with no gene match: 5. Germline assignment: CDR1 KGHSH and CDR2 LQKENI. This CDR3 comprises 16 residues. CDR3 sequence (DNA): TGTGCCAGCTCACCCGCGACAGGGGTATCCTACAATGAGCAGTTCTTC. Protein: CASSPATGVSYNEQFF.

V and J are TRBV28 and TRBJ1-4; D may be TRBD1 (6 bases). CDR1 and CDR2 (germline): MDHEN, SYDVKM. The CDR3 has 16 residues. The V gene lost 5 bases and the J gene lost 7 bases, with 20 bases spanning the gap. CDR3 protein: CASSGSLGGGIEKLFF. Here the CDR3 DNA reads TGTGCCAGCAGTGGGTCCCTGGGGGGCGGAATTGAAAAACTGTTTTTT.

The chain couples TRBV10-3 to TRBJ1-2; D might be TRBD1 (5 bases). V gave up 6 bases and J gave up 4 bases, with 12 bases separating them. Germline CDR1 and CDR2: ENHRY and SYGVKD. The CDR3 sequence is 13 residues long. The CDR3 region has the DNA TGTGCCATCAGATCCGTAGACAGCTATGGCTACACCTTC. Its protein product is CAIRSVDSYGYTF.

The chain recombines TRBV30 with TRBJ1-2, with no clear D. Germline-derived CDR1 and CDR2 are GTSNPN and SVGIG (reference sequence). V was cut by 2 bases and J by 1 base, with 14 bases left in between. There are 15 residues in the CDR3. CDR3 sequence reads: CAWSLPSLNNYGYTF. For the CDR3, the DNA is TGTGCCTGGAGTCTCCCCTCGTTGAATAACTATGGCTACACCTTC.

The chain uses TRBV10-2 and TRBJ2-7; D tentatively fits TRBD1 or TRBD2 (5 bases each). Between the trimmed V and J ends, which lost 7 bases and 0 bases, there was a span of 16 bases. Per the germline V gene, CDR1 is WSHSY and CDR2 is SAAADI. The CDR3 sequence is 15 residues long. Written as DNA, the CDR3 is TGCGCCAGCAAGAGAGGCAGGGACGTCTCCTACGAGCAGTACTTC. It codes for CASKRGRDVSYEQYF.

The rearrangement links TRBV4-3 to TRBJ2-5, with D tentatively TRBD1 (7 bases). Germline V lookup: CDR1 LGHNA, CDR2 YSLEER. Trimming took 3 bases from V and 5 from J, leaving 13 bases between them. The CDR3 has 14 residues. CDR3 coding DNA: TGCGCCAGCAGCCAGACCCCAGGGGGGGAGACCCAGTACTTC. Translation gives CASSQTPGGETQYF.

The chain is built from TRBV5-1 and TRBJ2-7; 11 positions agree with TRBD2. Germline trimming cut 1 base from V and 4 bases from J; bases unmatched to any gene: 4. The CDR3 has 15 amino acids. Germline values: CDR1 SGHRS, CDR2 YFSETQ. The CDR3 loop reads CASSLTSGGVYEQYF. The CDR3 DNA follows: TGCGCCAGCAGCTTGACTAGCGGGGGAGTATACGAGCAGTACTTC.

CDR3 amino acids: CASSLAGTAYSNQPQHF. As DNA, the CDR3 is TGTGCCAGCAGCTTGGCGGGGACAGCATATAGCAATCAGCCCCAGCATTTT. V usage is TRBV5-4 and J usage is TRBJ1-5, with TRBD1 identical over 7 bases. Unmatched junction bases numbered 6, after V lost 0 bases and J lost 0 bases. This CDR3 spans 17 amino acids. Germline CDR1 SGHNT, CDR2 YYREEE (reference sequence).

The rearrangement joins TRBV19 to TRBJ2-3; 10 bases fit TRBD1. V lost 7 bases, J lost 7 bases, and 11 bases stayed unmatched. Germline CDR1 and CDR2: LNHDA and SQIVND (reference sequence). The CDR3 contains 15 residues. CDR3 protein: CASNNPGTGENTQYF. The DNA of the CDR3 is TGTGCCAGTAACAATCCCGGGACAGGGGAAAATACGCAGTATTTT.

This clone was seen more than once but under ten times. The CDR3 loop is CASSQDRHPSYEQYF. CDR3 coding DNA: TGTGCCAGCAGCCAAGACAGACATCCCTCCTACGAGCAGTACTTC. The chain is built from TRBV14 and TRBJ2-7; D is unclear. The germline V gene encodes CDR1 SGHDN and CDR2 FVKESK. This CDR3 region has 15 residues. V was trimmed by 0 bases and J by 0 bases, leaving 9 bases between them.